The next 9 T cell receptor beta chains were all read from a single sample in a study of blood T cell repertoires in COVID-19. Produced via immunoSEQ multiplex PCR; TCRdb's table is partial and in-frame only. Counted here are just over 250,000 clones, about 90% occurring once; the ten biggest clones make up less than 3%. The sample comprised peripheral blood. Receptors originate from a woman aged 45-65 years with acute or convalescent COVID-19.

The chain employs TRBV6-5 and TRBJ2-1; 7 bases map to TRBD2. This CDR3 comprises 15 residues. Unmatched junction bases numbered 10, after V lost 6 bases and J lost 5 bases. Per the germline V gene, CDR1 is MNHEY and CDR2 is SVGAGI. This chain's CDR3 is CASSITSVDDNEQFF. Written as DNA, the CDR3 is TGTGCCAGCAGCATAACTAGCGTGGACGACAATGAGCAGTTCTTC.

V and J are TRBV7-2 and TRBJ2-5; a possible D gene is TRBD1 (5 bases). The CDR3 loop spans 12 amino acids. V lost 1 base and J 5 bases, leaving 5 bases between the germline ends. Germline V gene data show CDR1 as SGHTA and CDR2 as FQGNSA. CDR3 in DNA: TGTGCCAGCAGCTTAGACAGGGAGACCCAGTACTTC. It codes for CASSLDRETQYF.

J is TRBJ1-2 and V is TRBV25-1; D is unclear. Germline CDR1 and CDR2: MGHDK and SYGVNS. V lost 7 bases and J lost 8, with 17 bases in between. This CDR3 contains 13 residues. In DNA, the CDR3 is TGTGCCAGCAAGGCCCGGAGAGGGCAGGGCTACACCTTC. It is translated as CASKARRGQGYTF.

This chain joins TRBV19 and TRBJ2-7, with TRBD2 matching 8 bases. V shed 3 bases and J 7 bases; nucleotides not matched to a gene: 11. CDR1 is LNHDA, CDR2 SQIVND, per germline (reference sequence). This CDR3 has 15 residues. The DNA of the CDR3 is TGTGCCAGTAGTATCCATAGCGGGATCGCAAGGGAGCAGTACTTC. This gives the protein CASSIHSGIAREQYF.

The rearrangement joins TRBV10-3 to TRBJ1-2; 7 nucleotides match TRBD1. The CDR3 has 14 amino acids. CDR1 is ENHRY and CDR2 is SYGVKD in the germline V gene. V gave up 5 bases and J gave up 2 bases; unmatched junction bases: 5. As DNA, the CDR3 is TGTGCCATCAGTTCTCAGACAGGGAACTATGGCTACACCTTC. Translation gives CAISSQTGNYGYTF.

The chain links TRBV4-1 to TRBJ1-2; TRBD1 aligns across 10 bases. After removal of 1 base from V and 8 bases from J, the junction contained 4 bases not matched to a gene. The CDR3 contains 14 residues. Germline V gene sequence: CDR1 MGHRA, CDR2 YSYEKL. CDR3 residues: CASSQGQGAPGYTF. CDR3 nucleotide sequence: TGCGCCAGCAGCCAAGGACAGGGGGCGCCCGGCTACACCTTC.

This chain links TRBV5-4 with TRBJ2-7; the D gene is possibly TRBD1 (6 bases). Per germline, CDR1 SGHNT and CDR2 YYREEE (reference sequence). The V gene lost 4 bases and the J gene lost 5 bases, with 10 bases spanning the gap. This CDR3 spans 12 amino acids. The CDR3 here is CASSTYRDEQYF. The DNA for the CDR3 is TGTGCCAGCAGCACGTACAGGGACGAGCAGTACTTC.

This rearrangement joins TRBV7-9 to TRBJ2-7; TRBD1 is a possible D gene (5 bases). Between the trimmed V and J ends, which lost 5 bases and 2 bases, there was a span of 16 bases. The CDR3 has 15 residues. Germline loops: CDR1 SEHNR, CDR2 FQNEAQ (reference sequence). CDR3: CASSLPAGNAYEQYF. The DNA for the CDR3 is TGTGCCAGCAGCCTGCCGGCAGGGAATGCCTACGAGCAGTACTTC. Looking up the rest from reference TRBV7-9 and TRBJ2-7 gives the full variable domain: DTGVSQNPRHKITKRGQNVTFRCDPISEHNRLYWYRQTLGQGPEFLTYFQNEAQLEKSRLLSDRFSAERPKGSFSTLEIQRTEQGDSAMYLCASSLPAGNAYEQYFGPGTRLTVT.

The chain has TRBV30 and TRBJ2-7, with TRBD1 identical over 7 bases. The germline V gene encodes CDR1 GTSNPN and CDR2 SVGIG (reference sequence). The CDR3 sequence is 14 residues long. The V and J ends lost 0 bases and 6 bases, in that order; junction bases with no gene match: 8. CDR3 loop: CAWSVRATGVEQYF. The CDR3 bases are TGTGCCTGGAGTGTAAGAGCTACAGGGGTCGAGCAGTACTTC.